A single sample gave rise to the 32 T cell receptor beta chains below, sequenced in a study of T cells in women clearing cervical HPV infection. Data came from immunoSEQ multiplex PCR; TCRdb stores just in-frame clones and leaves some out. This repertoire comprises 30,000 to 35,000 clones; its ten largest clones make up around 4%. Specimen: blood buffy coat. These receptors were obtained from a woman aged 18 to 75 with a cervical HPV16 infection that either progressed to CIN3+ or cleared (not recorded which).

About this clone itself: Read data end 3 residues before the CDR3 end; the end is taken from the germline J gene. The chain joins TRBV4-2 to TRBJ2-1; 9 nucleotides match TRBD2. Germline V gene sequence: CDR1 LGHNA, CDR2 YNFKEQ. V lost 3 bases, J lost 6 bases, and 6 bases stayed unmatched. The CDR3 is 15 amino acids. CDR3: CASSQGGGAANEQFF. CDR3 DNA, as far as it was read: TGTGCCAGCAGCCAGGGCGGGGGGGCTGCCAATGAG.

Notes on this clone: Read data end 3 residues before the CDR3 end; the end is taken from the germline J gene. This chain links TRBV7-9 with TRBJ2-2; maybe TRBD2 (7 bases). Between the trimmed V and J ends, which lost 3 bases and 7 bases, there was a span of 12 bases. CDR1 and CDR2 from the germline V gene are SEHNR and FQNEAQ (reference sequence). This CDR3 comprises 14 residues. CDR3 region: CASSLGGHDGELFF. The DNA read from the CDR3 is TGTGCCAGCAGCTTGGGGGGGCACGACGGGGAG. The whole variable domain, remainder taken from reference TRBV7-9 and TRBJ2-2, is DTGVSQNPRHKITKRGQNVTFRCDPISEHNRLYWYRQTLGQGPEFLTYFQNEAQLEKSRLLSDRFSAERPKGSFSTLEIQRTEQGDSAMYLCASSLGGHDGELFFGEGSRLTVL.

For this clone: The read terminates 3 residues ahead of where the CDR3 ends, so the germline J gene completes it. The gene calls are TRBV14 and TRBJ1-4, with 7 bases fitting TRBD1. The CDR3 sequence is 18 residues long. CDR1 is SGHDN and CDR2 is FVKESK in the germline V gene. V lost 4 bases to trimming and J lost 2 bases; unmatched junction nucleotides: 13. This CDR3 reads CASSPYGGGRRTNEKLFF. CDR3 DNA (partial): TGTGCCAGCAGCCCGTACGGAGGGGGCCGGCGGACTAATGAAAAA.

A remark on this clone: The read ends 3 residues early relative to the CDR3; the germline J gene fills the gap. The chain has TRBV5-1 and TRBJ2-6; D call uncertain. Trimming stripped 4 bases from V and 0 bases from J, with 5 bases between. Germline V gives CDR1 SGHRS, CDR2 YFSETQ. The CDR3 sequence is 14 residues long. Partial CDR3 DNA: TGCGCCAGCAGCGATAGCTCTGGGGCCAACGTC. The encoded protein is CASSDSSGANV. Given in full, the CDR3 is CASSDSSGANVLTF.

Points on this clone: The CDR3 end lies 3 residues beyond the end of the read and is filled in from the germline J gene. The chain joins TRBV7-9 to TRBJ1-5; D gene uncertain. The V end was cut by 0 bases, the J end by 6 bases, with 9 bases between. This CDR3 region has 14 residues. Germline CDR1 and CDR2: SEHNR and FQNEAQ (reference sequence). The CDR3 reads CASSLAGSGQPQHF. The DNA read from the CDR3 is TGTGCCAGCAGCTTAGCAGGGTCCGGTCAGCCC.

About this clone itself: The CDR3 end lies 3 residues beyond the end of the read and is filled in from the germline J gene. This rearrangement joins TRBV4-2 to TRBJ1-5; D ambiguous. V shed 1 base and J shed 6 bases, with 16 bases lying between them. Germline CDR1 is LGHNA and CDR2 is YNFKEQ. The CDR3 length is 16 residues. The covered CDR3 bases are TGTGCCAGCAGCCAAGGGAACTCGGGGAAAATTCAGCCC. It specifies CASSQGNSGKIQP. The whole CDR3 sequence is CASSQGNSGKIQPQHF.

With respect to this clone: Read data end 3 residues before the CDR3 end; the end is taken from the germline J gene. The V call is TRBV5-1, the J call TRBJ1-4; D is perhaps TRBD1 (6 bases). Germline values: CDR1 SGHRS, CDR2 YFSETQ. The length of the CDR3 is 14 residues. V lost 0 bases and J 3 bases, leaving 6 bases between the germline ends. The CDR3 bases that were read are TGCGCCAGCAGCTTGGGACAGGCTAATGAAAAA. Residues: CASSLGQANEK. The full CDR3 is CASSLGQANEKLFF.

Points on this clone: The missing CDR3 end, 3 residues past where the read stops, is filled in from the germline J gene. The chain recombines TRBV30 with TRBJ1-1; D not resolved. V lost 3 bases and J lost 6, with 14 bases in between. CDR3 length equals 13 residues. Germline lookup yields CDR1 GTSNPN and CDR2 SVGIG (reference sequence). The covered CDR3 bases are TGTGCCTGGAGCTATTTCGAATTAGCTGAA. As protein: CAWSYFELAE. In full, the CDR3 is CAWSYFELAEAFF.

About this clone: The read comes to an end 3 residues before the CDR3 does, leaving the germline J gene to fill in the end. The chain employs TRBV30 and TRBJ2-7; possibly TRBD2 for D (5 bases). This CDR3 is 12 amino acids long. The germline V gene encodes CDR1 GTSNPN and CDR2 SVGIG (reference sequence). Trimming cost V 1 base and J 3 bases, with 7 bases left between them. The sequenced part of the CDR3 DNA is TGTGCCTGGAGTGACCGGGGCTACGAG. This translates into CAWSDRGYE. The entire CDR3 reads CAWSDRGYEQYF.

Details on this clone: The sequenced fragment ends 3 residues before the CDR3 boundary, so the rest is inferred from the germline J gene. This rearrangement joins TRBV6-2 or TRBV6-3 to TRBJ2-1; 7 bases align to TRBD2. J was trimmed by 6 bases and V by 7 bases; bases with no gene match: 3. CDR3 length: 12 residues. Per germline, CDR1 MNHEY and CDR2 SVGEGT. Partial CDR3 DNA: TGTGCCAGCAAAGCGGGATCCAATGAG. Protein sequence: CASKAGSNE. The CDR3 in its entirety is CASKAGSNEQFF.

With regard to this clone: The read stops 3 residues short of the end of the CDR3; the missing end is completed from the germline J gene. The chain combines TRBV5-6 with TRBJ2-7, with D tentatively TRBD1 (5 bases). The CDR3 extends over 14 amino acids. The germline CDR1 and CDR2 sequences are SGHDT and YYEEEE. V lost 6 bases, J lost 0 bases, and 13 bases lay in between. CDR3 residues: CASNQQGASYEQYF. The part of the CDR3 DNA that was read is TGTGCCAGCAACCAGCAGGGTGCCTCCTACGAG.

CDR3 sequence: CASSFQDRVDGYTF. The CDR3 bases that were read are TGTGCCAGCAGTTTTCAGGACAGGGTGGATGGC. This chain connects TRBV12-3 or TRBV12-4 to TRBJ1-2, with 8 bases matching TRBD1. Read sequence stops 3 residues before the CDR3 end, and the germline J gene provides the missing end. The CDR3 totals 14 residues. The J segment lost 6 bases and the V segment lost 3 bases, leaving 6 bases of the junction unmatched.

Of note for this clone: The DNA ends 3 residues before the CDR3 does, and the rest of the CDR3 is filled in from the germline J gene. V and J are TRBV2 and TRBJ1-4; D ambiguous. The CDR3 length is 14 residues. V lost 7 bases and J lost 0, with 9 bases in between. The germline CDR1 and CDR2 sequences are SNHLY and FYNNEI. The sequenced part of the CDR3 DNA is TGTGCCAGCAAGTGGCCAGCAACTAATGAAAAA. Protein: CASKWPATNEK. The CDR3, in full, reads CASKWPATNEKLFF.

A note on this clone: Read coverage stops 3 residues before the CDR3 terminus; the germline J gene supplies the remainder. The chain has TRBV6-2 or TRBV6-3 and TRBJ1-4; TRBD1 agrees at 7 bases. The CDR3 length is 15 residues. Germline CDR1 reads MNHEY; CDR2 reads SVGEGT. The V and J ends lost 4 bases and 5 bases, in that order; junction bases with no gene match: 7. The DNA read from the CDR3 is TGTGCCAGCAGTTTTTCGACAGGGCGAAATGAAAAA. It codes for CASSFSTGRNEK. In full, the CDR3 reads CASSFSTGRNEKLFF.

Partial CDR3 DNA: TGTGCCAGCAGTTACTCGAGGGCGTACAATGAG. The encoded protein is CASSYSRAYNE. The whole CDR3 region reads CASSYSRAYNEQFF. This chain connects TRBV6-2 or TRBV6-3 to TRBJ2-1; tentatively, D is TRBD2 (5 bases). The sequenced fragment ends 3 residues before the CDR3 boundary, so the rest is inferred from the germline J gene. Per germline, CDR1 MNHEY and CDR2 SVGEGT. This CDR3 comprises 14 residues. Trimming took 0 bases from V and 4 from J, leaving 7 bases between them.

The sequenced part of the CDR3 DNA is TGCGCCACCACCCCGACGGGGTCTACTTCCACCGGGGAG. Protein product: CATTPTGSTSTGE. From start to end, the CDR3 is CATTPTGSTSTGELFF. The chain joins TRBV5-1 to TRBJ2-2; maybe TRBD2 (5 bases). Read coverage stops 3 residues before the CDR3 terminus; the germline J gene supplies the remainder. The CDR3 is made up of 16 amino acids. V was trimmed by 9 bases and J by 4 bases, leaving 22 bases between them. Germline CDR1 reads SGHRS; CDR2 reads YFSETQ.

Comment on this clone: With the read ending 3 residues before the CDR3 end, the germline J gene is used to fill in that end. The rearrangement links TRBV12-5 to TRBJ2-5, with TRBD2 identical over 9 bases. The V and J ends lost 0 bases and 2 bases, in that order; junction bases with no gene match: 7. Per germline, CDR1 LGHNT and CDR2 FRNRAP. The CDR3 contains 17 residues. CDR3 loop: CASGLVRASGMQETQYF. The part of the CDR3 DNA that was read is TGTGCTAGTGGTTTGGTACGGGCTAGCGGGATGCAAGAGACC.

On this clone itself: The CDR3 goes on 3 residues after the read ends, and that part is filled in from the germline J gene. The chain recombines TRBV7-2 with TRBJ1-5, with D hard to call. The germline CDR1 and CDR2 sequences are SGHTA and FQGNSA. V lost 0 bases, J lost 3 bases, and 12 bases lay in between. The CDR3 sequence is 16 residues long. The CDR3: CASSLASAGVNQPQHF. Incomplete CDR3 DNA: TGTGCCAGCAGCTTAGCGTCAGCCGGGGTCAATCAGCCC.

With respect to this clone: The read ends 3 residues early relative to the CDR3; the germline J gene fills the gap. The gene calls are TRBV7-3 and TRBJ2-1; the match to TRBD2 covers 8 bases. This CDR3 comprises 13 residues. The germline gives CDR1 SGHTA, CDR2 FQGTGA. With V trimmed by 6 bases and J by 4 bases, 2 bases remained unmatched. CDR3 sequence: CASSQREYNEQFF. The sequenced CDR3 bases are TGTGCCAGCAGTCAGCGGGAGTACAATGAG. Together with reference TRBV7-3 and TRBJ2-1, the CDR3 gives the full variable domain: GAGVSQTPSNKVTEKGKYVELRCDPISGHTALYWYRQSLGQGPEFLIYFQGTGAADDSGLPNDRFFAVRPEGSVSTLKIQRTERGDSAVYLCASSQREYNEQFFGPGTRLTVL.

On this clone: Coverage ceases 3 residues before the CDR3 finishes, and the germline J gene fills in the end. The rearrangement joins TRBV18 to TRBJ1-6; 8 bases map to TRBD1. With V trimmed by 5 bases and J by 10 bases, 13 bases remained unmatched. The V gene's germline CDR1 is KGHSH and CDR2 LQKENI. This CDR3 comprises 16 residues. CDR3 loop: CASSSGTDREGSPLHF. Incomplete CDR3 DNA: TGTGCCAGCTCATCGGGAACGGACAGGGAAGGCTCACCC.

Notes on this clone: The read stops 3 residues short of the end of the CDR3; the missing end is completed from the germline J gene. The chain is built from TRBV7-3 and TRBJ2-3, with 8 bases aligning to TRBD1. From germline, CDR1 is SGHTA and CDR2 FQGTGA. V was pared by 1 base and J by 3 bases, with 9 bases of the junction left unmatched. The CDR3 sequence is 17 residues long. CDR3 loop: CASSLMVTGGPTDTQYF. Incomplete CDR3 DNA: TGTGCCAGCAGCTTAATGGTTACAGGGGGTCCAACAGATACG. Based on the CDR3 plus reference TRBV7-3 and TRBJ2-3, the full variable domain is GAGVSQTPSNKVTEKGKYVELRCDPISGHTALYWYRQSLGQGPEFLIYFQGTGAADDSGLPNDRFFAVRPEGSVSTLKIQRTERGDSAVYLCASSLMVTGGPTDTQYFGPGTRLTVL.

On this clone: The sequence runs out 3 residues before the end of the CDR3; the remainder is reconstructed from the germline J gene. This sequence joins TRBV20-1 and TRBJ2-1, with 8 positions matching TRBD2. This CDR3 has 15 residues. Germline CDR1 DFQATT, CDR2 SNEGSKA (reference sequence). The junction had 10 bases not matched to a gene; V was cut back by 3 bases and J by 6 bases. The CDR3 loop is CSASVRTSLINEQFF. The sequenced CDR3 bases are TGCAGTGCTAGTGTACGGACTAGCTTAATCAATGAG.

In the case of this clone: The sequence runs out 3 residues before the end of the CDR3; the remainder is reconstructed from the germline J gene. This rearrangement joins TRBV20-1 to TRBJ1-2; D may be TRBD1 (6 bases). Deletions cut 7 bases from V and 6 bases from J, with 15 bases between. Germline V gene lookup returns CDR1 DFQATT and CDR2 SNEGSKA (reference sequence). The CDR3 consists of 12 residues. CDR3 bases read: TGCAGTGGAAACAGGGTAGTCGATGGC. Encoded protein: CSGNRVVDG. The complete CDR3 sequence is CSGNRVVDGYTF.

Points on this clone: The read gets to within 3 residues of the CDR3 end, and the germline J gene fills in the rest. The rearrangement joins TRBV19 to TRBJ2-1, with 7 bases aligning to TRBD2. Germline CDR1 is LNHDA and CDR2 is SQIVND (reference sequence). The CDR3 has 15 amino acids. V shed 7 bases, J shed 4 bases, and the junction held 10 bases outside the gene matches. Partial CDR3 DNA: TGTGCCAGTACTCATCGGGGGGAAGTGTACAATGAG. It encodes CASTHRGEVYNE. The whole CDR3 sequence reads CASTHRGEVYNEQFF.

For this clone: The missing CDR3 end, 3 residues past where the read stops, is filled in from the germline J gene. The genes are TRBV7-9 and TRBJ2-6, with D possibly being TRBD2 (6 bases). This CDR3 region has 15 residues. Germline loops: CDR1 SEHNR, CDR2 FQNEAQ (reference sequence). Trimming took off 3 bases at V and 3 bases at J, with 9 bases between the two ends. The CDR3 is CASSFTGLGANVLTF. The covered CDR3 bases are TGTGCCAGCAGCTTTACGGGACTTGGGGCCAACGTC.

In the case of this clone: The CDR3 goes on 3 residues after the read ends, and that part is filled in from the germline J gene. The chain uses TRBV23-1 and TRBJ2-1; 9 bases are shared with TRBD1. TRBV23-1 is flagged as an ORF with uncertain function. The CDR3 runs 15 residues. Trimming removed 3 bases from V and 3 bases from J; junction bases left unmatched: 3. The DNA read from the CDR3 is TGCGCCAGCAGTCAGTTGGGACAGGGCTACAATGAG. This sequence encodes CASSQLGQGYNE. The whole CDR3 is CASSQLGQGYNEQFF.

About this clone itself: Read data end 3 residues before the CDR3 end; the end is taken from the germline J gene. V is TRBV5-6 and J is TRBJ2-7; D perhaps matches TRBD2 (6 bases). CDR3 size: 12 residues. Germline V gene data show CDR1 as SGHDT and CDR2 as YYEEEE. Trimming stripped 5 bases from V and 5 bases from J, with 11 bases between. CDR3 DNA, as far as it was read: TGTGCCAGCAGTGGAACTAGCAACGAG. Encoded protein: CASSGTSNE. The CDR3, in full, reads CASSGTSNEQYF.

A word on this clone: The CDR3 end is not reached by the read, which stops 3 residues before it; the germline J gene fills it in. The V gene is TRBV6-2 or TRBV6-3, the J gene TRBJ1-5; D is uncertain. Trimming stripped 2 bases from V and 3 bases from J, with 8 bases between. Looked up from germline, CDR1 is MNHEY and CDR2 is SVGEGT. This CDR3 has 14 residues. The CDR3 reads CASSYINTNQPQHF. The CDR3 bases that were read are TGTGCCAGCAGTTACATTAACACCAATCAGCCC.

The part of the CDR3 DNA that was read is TGTGCCAGCAGCCAAGCCTCCCGGGGCAGCGGGTACACTGATGTCTACGAG. Protein: CASSQASRGSGYTDVYE. The full CDR3 sequence reads CASSQASRGSGYTDVYEQYF. This rearrangement joins TRBV3-1 (or the pseudogene TRBV3-2) to TRBJ2-7; D might be TRBD2 (6 bases). The sequenced fragment ends 3 residues before the CDR3 boundary, so the rest is inferred from the germline J gene. V shed 1 base and J shed 3 bases, with 28 bases lying between them. Germline assignment: CDR1 LGHDT and CDR2 YNNKEL (reference sequence). CDR3 size: 20 residues.

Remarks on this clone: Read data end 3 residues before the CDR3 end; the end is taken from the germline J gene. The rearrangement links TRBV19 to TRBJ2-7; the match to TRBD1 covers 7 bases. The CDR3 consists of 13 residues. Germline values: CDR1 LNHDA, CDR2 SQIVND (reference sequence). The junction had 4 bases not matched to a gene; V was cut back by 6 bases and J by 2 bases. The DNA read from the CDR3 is TGTGCCAGTAGCCGGGACAGCACCTACGAG. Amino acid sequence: CASSRDSTYE. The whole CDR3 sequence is CASSRDSTYEQYF. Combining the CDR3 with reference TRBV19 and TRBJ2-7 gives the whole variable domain DGGITQSPKYLFRKEGQNVTLSCEQNLNHDAMYWYRQDPGQGLRLIYYSQIVNDFQKGDIAEGYSVSREKKESFPLTVTSAQKNPTAFYLCASSRDSTYEQYFGPGTRLTVT.

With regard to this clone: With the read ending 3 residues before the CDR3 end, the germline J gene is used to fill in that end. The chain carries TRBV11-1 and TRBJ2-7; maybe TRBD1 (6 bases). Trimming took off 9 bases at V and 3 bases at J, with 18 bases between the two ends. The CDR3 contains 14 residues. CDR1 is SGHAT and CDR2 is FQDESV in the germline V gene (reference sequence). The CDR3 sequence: CASMGTGNNYEQYF. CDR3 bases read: TGTGCCAGTATGGGTACAGGGAATAACTACGAG.

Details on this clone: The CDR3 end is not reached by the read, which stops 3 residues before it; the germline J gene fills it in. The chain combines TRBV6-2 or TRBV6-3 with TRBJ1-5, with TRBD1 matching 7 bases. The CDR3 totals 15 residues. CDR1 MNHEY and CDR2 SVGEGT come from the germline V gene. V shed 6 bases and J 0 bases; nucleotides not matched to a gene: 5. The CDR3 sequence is CASRGTAYSNQPQHF. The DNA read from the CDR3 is TGTGCCAGCAGGGGGACAGCTTATAGCAATCAGCCC.